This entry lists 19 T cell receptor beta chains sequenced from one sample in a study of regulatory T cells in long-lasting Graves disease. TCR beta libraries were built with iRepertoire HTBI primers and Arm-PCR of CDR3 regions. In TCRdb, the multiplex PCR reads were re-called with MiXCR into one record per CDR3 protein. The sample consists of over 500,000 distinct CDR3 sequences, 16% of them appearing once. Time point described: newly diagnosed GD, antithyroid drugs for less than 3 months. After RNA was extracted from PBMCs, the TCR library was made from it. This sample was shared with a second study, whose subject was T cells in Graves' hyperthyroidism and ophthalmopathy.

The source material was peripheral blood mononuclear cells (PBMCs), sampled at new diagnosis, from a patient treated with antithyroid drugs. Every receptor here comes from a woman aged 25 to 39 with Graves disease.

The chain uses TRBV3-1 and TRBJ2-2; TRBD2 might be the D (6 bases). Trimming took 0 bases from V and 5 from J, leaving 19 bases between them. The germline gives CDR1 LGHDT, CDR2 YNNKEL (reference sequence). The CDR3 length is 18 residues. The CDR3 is CASSQDGRSGHWTGELFF. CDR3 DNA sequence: TGTGCCAGCAGCCAAGACGGCCGTAGCGGACACTGGACCGGGGAGCTGTTTTTT.

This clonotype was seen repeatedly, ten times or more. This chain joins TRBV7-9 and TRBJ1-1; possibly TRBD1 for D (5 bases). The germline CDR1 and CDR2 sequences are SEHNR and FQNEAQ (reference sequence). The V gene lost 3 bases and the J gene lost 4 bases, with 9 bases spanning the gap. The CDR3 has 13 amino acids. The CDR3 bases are TGTGCCAGCAGCTTCGACAGCTCCACTGAAGCTTTCTTT. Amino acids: CASSFDSSTEAFF.

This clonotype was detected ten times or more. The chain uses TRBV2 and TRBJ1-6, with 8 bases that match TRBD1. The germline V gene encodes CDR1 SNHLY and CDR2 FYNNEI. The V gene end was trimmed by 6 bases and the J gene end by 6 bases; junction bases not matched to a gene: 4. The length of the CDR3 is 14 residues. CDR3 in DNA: TGTGCCAGCAGCGCAGACAGGGGTAATTCACCCCTCCACTTT. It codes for CASSADRGNSPLHF.

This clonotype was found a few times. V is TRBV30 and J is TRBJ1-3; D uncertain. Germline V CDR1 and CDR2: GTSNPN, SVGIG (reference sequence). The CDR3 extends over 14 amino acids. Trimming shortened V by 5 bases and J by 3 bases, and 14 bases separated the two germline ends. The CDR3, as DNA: TGTGCCTGGTCCCCTACCACGTATGGAAACACCATATATTTT. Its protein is CAWSPTTYGNTIYF.

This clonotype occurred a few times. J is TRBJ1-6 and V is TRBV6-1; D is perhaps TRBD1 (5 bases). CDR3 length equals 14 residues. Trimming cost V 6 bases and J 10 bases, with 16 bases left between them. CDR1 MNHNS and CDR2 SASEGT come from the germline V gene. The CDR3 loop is CASSREGSGSPLHF. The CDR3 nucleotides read TGTGCCAGCAGCCGGGAGGGGAGCGGGTCACCCCTCCACTTT.

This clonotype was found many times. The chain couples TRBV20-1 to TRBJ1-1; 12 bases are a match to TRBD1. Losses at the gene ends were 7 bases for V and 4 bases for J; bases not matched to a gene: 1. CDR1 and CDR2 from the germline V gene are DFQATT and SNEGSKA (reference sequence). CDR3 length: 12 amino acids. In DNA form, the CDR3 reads TGCAGTGGGGGACAGGGGGCCACTGAAGCTTTCTTT. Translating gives CSGGQGATEAFF.

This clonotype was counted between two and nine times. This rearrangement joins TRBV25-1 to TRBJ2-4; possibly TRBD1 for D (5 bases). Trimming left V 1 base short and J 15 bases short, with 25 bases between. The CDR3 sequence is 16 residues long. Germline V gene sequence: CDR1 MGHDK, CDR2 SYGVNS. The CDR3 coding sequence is TGTGCCAGCAGTGAATCGCTCCTCCCGACAGTTTCCTTTTTGTACTTC. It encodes CASSESLLPTVSFLYF.

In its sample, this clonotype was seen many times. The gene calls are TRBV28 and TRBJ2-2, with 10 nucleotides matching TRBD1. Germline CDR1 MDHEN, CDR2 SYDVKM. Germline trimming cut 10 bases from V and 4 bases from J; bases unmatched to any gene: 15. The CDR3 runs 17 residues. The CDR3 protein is CATNRDRGTHFTGELFF. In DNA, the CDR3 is TGTGCCACCAATCGGGACAGGGGCACTCATTTCACCGGGGAGCTGTTTTTT. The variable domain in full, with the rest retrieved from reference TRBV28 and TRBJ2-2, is DVKVTQSSRYLVKRTGEKVFLECVQDMDHENMFWYRQDPGLGLRLIYFSYDVKMKEKGDIPEGYSVSREKKERFSLILESASTNQTSMYLCATNRDRGTHFTGELFFGEGSRLTVL.

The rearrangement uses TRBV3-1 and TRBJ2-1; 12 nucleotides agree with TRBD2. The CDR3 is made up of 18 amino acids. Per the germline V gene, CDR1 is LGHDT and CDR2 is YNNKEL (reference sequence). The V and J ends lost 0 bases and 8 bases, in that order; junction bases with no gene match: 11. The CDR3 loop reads CASSQDALGLAGGDEQFF. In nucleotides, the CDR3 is TGTGCCAGCAGCCAAGACGCTTTGGGGCTAGCGGGAGGGGATGAGCAGTTCTTC.

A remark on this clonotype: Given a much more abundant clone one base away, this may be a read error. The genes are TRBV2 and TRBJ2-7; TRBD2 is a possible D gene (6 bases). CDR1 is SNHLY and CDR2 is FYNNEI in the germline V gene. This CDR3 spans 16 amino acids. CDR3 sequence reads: CASREGIFGGSYEQYF. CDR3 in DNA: TGTGCCAGCCGTGAAGGTATCTTCGGGGGCTCCTACGAGCAGTACTTC.

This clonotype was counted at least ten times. The CDR3 loop reads CAISGTGGAYEQYF. The CDR3 DNA reads as TGTGCCATCAGCGGGACAGGGGGCGCTTACGAGCAGTACTTC. The V and J genes are TRBV10-3 and TRBJ2-7; 12 bases align to TRBD1. The CDR3 is 14 residues long. Germline V lookup: CDR1 ENHRY, CDR2 SYGVKD. With 6 bases clipped from V and 4 bases from J, the junction kept 4 bases outside the gene matches.

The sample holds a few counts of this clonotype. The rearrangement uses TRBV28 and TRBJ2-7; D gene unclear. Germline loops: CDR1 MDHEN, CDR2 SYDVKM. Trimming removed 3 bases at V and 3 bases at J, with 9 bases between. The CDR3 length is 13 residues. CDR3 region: CASSLRSIYEQYF. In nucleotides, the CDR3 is TGTGCCAGCAGTTTGAGGTCGATCTACGAGCAGTACTTC.

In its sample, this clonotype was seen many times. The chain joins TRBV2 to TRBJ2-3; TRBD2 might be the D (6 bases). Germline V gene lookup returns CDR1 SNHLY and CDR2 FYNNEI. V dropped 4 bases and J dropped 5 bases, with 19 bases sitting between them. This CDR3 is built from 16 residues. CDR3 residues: CASSVARRGRLDTQYF. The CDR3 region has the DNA TGTGCCAGCAGTGTGGCCCGGAGGGGACGCCTAGATACGCAGTATTTT.

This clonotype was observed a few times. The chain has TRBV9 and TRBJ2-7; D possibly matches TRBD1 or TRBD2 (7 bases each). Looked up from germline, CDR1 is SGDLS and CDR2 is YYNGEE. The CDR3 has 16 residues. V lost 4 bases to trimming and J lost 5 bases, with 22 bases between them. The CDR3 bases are TGTGCCAGCAGCCCCTCGGGTGGGAGGGGGCTGAACGAGCAGTACTTC. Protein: CASSPSGGRGLNEQYF.

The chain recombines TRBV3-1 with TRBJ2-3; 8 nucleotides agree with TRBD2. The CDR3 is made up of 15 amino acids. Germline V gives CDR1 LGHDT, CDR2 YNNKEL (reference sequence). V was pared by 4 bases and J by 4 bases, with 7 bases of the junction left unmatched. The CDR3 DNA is TGTGCCAGCAGCCGCGGGACTAGTGTATCAGATACGCAGTATTTT. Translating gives CASSRGTSVSDTQYF.

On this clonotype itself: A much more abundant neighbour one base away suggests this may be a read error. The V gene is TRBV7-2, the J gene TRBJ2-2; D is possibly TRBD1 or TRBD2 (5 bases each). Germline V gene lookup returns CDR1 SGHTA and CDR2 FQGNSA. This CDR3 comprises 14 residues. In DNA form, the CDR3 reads TGTGCCGGTCCCGGGACCGGGAACACCGGGGAGCCGTTTTTT. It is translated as CAGPGTGNTGEPFF.

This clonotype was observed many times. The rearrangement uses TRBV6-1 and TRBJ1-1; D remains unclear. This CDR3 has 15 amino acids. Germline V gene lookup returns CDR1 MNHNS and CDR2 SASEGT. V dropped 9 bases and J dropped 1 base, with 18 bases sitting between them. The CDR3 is CASRRAASWNTEAFF. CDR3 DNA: TGTGCCAGTAGAAGGGCCGCCAGTTGGAACACTGAAGCTTTCTTT.

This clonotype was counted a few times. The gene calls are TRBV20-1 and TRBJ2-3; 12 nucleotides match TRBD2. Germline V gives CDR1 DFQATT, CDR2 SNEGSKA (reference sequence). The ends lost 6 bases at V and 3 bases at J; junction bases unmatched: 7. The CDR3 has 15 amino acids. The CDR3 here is CSAPQGLAGTDTQYF. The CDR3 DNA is TGCAGTGCCCCACAAGGACTAGCGGGAACAGATACGCAGTATTTT.

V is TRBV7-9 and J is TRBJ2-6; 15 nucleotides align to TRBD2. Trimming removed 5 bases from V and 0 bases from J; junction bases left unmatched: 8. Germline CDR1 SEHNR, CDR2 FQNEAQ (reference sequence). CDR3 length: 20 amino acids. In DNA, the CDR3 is TGTGCCAGCAGCACAAGAGGGACTAGCGGGAGGCTCTCTGGGGCCAACGTCCTGACTTTC. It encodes CASSTRGTSGRLSGANVLTF.